This passage covers 18 T cell receptor beta chains from one sample sequenced in a study of molecular identifiers for immune sequencing clone quantification. One entry per CDR3 protein, called by TCRdb with MiXCR from the PCR reads. The sample records around 300,000 distinct CDR3 sequences, about a quarter being singletons. The sequenced sample consisted of naive CD8+ T cells from blood, with Jurkat cell RNA spiked in. This sample's subset: FACS-sorted CD8+CD4-CCR7+CD45RA+ naive T cells. These receptors originate from a human donor in good health. Some libraries in this study had Jurkat cell RNA spiked in.

The chain couples TRBV20-1 to TRBJ1-1; D not certain. This CDR3 has 11 amino acids. V was trimmed by 5 bases and J by 0 bases, leaving 4 bases between them. CDR1 DFQATT and CDR2 SNEGSKA come from the germline V gene (reference sequence). The CDR3 is CSAFLNTEAFF. Here the CDR3 DNA reads TGCAGTGCTTTTCTGAACACTGAAGCTTTCTTT.

This clonotype was seen a few times. The gene calls are TRBV4-3 and TRBJ2-1; no firm D call. Germline loops: CDR1 LGHNA, CDR2 YSLEER. The CDR3 spans 15 residues. The V end lost 1 base, the J end lost 1 base, and 8 bases lay between the germline ends. The DNA for the CDR3 is TGCGCCAGCAGCCAAGTCCAGGTGTCCTACAATGAGCAGTTCTTC. Its translation is CASSQVQVSYNEQFF.

The rearrangement joins TRBV29-1 to TRBJ2-2, with D perhaps TRBD1 or TRBD2 (5 bases each). CDR1 and CDR2 (germline): SQVTM, ANQGSEA. Trimming pared 7 bases from V and 6 bases from J, leaving 15 bases between. The CDR3 covers 13 residues. The CDR3 reads CSAPGTSAGELFF. As DNA, the CDR3 is TGCAGCGCCCCCGGGACGTCGGCCGGGGAGCTGTTTTTT.

This clonotype was recorded many times. The gene calls are TRBV27 and TRBJ2-5; D is unresolved. CDR1 is MNHEY and CDR2 is SMNVEV in the germline V gene (reference sequence). Deletions cut 5 bases from V and 2 bases from J, with 18 bases between. The CDR3 consists of 16 residues. The CDR3 region is CASSPTALQVQETQYF. The CDR3 region has the DNA TGTGCCAGCAGTCCCACCGCCCTTCAGGTTCAAGAGACCCAGTACTTC.

The genes are TRBV21-1 and TRBJ2-7; TRBD2 is the table's D call, not checked against the DNA. TRBV21-1 is designated a pseudogene. The CDR3 length is 14 residues. CDR3 in DNA: TGTGCCAGCAGCAATGGGGAAGGCTTATACGAGCAGTACTTC. Translation gives CASSNGEGLYEQYF.

Notes on this clonotype: As the CDR3 is not closed by the conserved phenylalanine or tryptophan, this likely results from a read error. The chain links TRBV6-4 to TRBJ1-1, with D possibly matching TRBD1 (5 bases). V was pared by 4 bases and J by 4 bases, with 10 bases between. Per germline, CDR1 MRHNA and CDR2 SNTAGT. CDR3 length: 13 residues. The DNA of the CDR3 is TGTGCCAGCAGTGCAGGGCCGGGCACTGAAGCTTTCCTT. Encoded protein: CASSAGPGTEAFL.

Many counts were recorded for this clonotype. The chain recombines TRBV4-1 with TRBJ1-1, with 10 bases lining up with TRBD1. V dropped 3 bases and J dropped 5; count of bases not matched to a gene: 6. The germline gives CDR1 MGHRA, CDR2 YSYEKL. The CDR3 totals 15 residues. CDR3 in amino acids: CASSQGQGRETEAFF. DNA of the CDR3: TGCGCCAGCAGCCAGGGACAGGGGCGAGAGACTGAAGCTTTCTTT.

Only a few counts were recorded for this clonotype. The rearrangement joins TRBV11-1 to TRBJ2-7, with a possible D match to TRBD2 (5 bases). The germline CDR1 and CDR2 sequences are SGHAT and FQDESV (reference sequence). The CDR3 runs to 14 residues. Trimming took off 1 base at V and 6 bases at J, with 13 bases between the two ends. CDR3 sequence: CASSLEVGAGEQYF. For the CDR3, the DNA is TGTGCCAGCAGCTTAGAGGTGGGAGCTGGCGAGCAGTACTTC.

As to this clonotype: A read error is possible here, since a much larger clone lies one base away. Likely a read error: the CDR3 ends without its conserved phenylalanine or tryptophan. The V gene is TRBV12-3 or TRBV12-4, the J gene TRBJ2-2; 9 nucleotides match TRBD2. Trimming took 0 bases from V and 5 from J; bases not matched to a gene: 7. The CDR3 spans 17 residues. The DNA of the CDR3 is TGTGCCAGCAGTTTAGCGCGCAGCGGGGGGAGGACCGGGGAGCTGTTTATT. It encodes CASSLARSGGRTGELFI.

This clonotype was seen many times. V and J are TRBV4-1 and TRBJ2-3, with 11 positions matching TRBD2. Trimming removed 3 bases from V and 3 bases from J; junction bases left unmatched: 8. Germline CDR1 MGHRA, CDR2 YSYEKL. The CDR3 is 17 residues long. CDR3 coding DNA: TGCGCCAGCAGCCAGAAAACTAGCGGGAGTTTGACAGATACGCAGTATTTT. Protein: CASSQKTSGSLTDTQYF.

The rearrangement links TRBV7-6 to TRBJ2-7; TRBD2 is a possible D gene (6 bases). V was cut by 5 bases and J by 2 bases, with 16 bases left in between. The CDR3 covers 15 residues. CDR1 is SGHVS and CDR2 is FNYEAQ in the germline V gene. The CDR3, as DNA: TGTGCCAGCAGCCTCGAGTTTGGGAGGACCTACGAGCAGTACTTC. As protein: CASSLEFGRTYEQYF.

As for this clonotype: A much larger clone is a single base away; this may be a read error. The chain carries TRBV28 and TRBJ1-1; D is unclear. The CDR3 covers 15 residues. The germline V gene encodes CDR1 MDHEN and CDR2 SYDVKM. DNA of the CDR3: TGTGCCAGCAGTTTCCCAGGTCCCTTGAACACTAAAGCTTTCTTT. Its translation: CASSFPGPLNTKAFF.

This clonotype came up a few times. The J gene is TRBJ2-7, the V gene TRBV19; 8 nucleotides agree with TRBD1. The CDR3 extends over 15 amino acids. Germline V gene lookup returns CDR1 LNHDA and CDR2 SQIVND (reference sequence). Losses at the gene ends were 6 bases for V and 2 bases for J; bases not matched to a gene: 9. This CDR3 is CASRSSQQGAYEQYF. CDR3 sequence (DNA): TGTGCCAGTAGAAGTAGTCAACAGGGGGCCTACGAGCAGTACTTC. The complete variable domain, with remaining parts taken from reference TRBV19 and TRBJ2-7, reads DGGITQSPKYLFRKEGQNVTLSCEQNLNHDAMYWYRQDPGQGLRLIYYSQIVNDFQKGDIAEGYSVSREKKESFPLTVTSAQKNPTAFYLCASRSSQQGAYEQYFGPGTRLTVT.

As to this clonotype: Lacking the conserved final phenylalanine or tryptophan, this CDR3 likely reflects a read error. V and J are TRBV29-1 and TRBJ2-3; D is undetermined. The CDR3 loop spans 10 amino acids. V lost 6 bases and J 3 bases, leaving 4 bases between the germline ends. Germline V CDR1 and CDR2: SQVTM, ANQGSEA. The CDR3 loop is CSVRTDTQYL. In nucleotides, the CDR3 is TGCAGCGTCAGAACAGATACGCAGTATCTT.

Regarding this clonotype: This could be a read error, since a much larger clone is one nucleotide away. The V call is TRBV7-2, the J call TRBJ2-1, with 7 nucleotides matching TRBD1. V was pared by 2 bases and J by 2 bases, with 6 bases of the junction left unmatched. Per germline, CDR1 SGHTA and CDR2 FQGNSA. The CDR3 has 16 residues. The CDR3 sequence: CASSLTTGAPYNEQFF. CDR3 DNA sequence: TGTGCCAGCAGCTTAACCACAGGGGCACCCTACAATGAGCAGTTCTTC.

In its sample, this clonotype was seen many times. This chain joins TRBV29-1 and TRBJ2-7, with 7 bases fitting TRBD2. The CDR3 extends over 15 amino acids. The V and J ends lost 6 bases and 0 bases, in that order; junction bases with no gene match: 11. Germline V gives CDR1 SQVTM, CDR2 ANQGSEA. The CDR3 region has the DNA TGCAGCGTCCGAAAACCGGGGGGTTTCTCCTACGAGCAGTACTTC. Translated: CSVRKPGGFSYEQYF.

Concerning this clonotype itself: A single base separates this from a much larger clone, so it may be a read error. J is TRBJ1-1 and V is TRBV7-2; D not resolved. CDR1 SGHTA and CDR2 FQGNSA come from the germline V gene. The CDR3 is 14 residues long. CDR3 residues: CASTWEVGNIEAFF. The CDR3 DNA reads TGTGCCAGCACCTGGGAGGTAGGGAACATTGAAGCTTTCTTT.

This clonotype was detected a few times. Given a much more abundant clone one base away, this may be a read error. This chain joins TRBV7-2 and TRBJ2-7; 7 positions agree with TRBD2. J was trimmed by 5 bases and V by 3 bases; bases with no gene match: 13. This CDR3 comprises 16 residues. Germline V gene lookup returns CDR1 SGHTA and CDR2 FQGNSA. CDR3 amino acids: CASSLDPGLTGNEQYF. The CDR3 nucleotides are TGTGCCAGCAGCTTGGATCCGGGACTAACGGGAAACGAGCAGTACTTC.